The present T cell receptor beta chain was sequenced within a study of follicular helper T cells after annual influenza vaccination. Notes on the study in general: Day 7 ICOS+CD38+ clones later appeared mostly in ICOS-CD38- cTfh. Plasmablast frequency change correlated with clonality change in ICOS+CD38+ cTfh. Recurrent ICOS+CD38+ cTfh clonotypes included tetramer and AIM influenza-specific ones.

Points on this clone: The antigen remains unidentified.

Time point of the sample: 2015-2016 season, 7 days after influenza vaccination. Per time point, roughly 40-100 mL of blood was sampled. With V trimmed by 7 bases and J by 0 bases, 4 bases remained unmatched. The CDR3 totals 15 residues. The germline V gene has CDR1 LNHDA and CDR2 SQIVND (reference sequence). Profiled with immunoSEQ multiplex PCR; TCRdb holds only in-frame clones, not every one. The table has some 7,000 clones, roughly 78% seen once; the top ten hold just over 1.4%. This receptor was identified in an adult who received the influenza vaccine. The rearrangement joins TRBV19 to TRBJ1-5; 9 bases are shared with TRBD1. The sample here was CXCR5- memory CD4+ T cells sorted from blood, taken 7 days after influenza vaccination. The CDR3 coding sequence is TGTGCCAGTACCCCGGGACAGGGTAGCAATCAGCCCCAGCATTTT. Translation: CASTPGQGSNQPQHF.